These 23 T cell receptor beta chains came from one sample sequenced in a study of blood T cell repertoires in COVID-19. Clones were read by immunoSEQ multiplex PCR, and TCRdb kept only the in-frame ones, dropping some. This sample has around 150,000 clones, with roughly 86% found just once. The specimen sequenced was peripheral blood. These receptors originate from a man aged 45-65 years with active or convalescent COVID-19.

This clone appeared a single time. The gene calls are TRBV15 and TRBJ1-4, with 10 bases matching TRBD1. Germline V gives CDR1 LNHNV, CDR2 YYDKDF (reference sequence). V dropped 2 bases and J dropped 7; count of bases not matched to a gene: 4. The CDR3 runs to 15 residues. CDR3 DNA sequence: TGTGCCACCAGCAGAACAGACAGGGGGCGTGAAAAACTGTTTTTT. Amino acid sequence: CATSRTDRGREKLFF. The variable domain in full, with the rest retrieved from reference TRBV15 and TRBJ1-4, is DAMVIQNPRYQVTQFGKPVTLSCSQTLNHNVMYWYQQKSSQAPKLLFHYYDKDFNNEADTPDNFQSRRPNTSFCFLDIRSPGLGDTAMYLCATSRTDRGREKLFFGSGTQLSVL.

This rearrangement joins TRBV7-8 to TRBJ1-2; TRBD1 is a possible D gene (6 bases). The germline CDR1 and CDR2 sequences are SGHVS and FQNEAQ. The ends were cut back, 2 bases at V and 4 bases at J, with 14 bases in the middle. This CDR3 comprises 15 residues. CDR3 nucleotides: TGTGCCAGCAGCTTACCCTCACAGGGAAGCTATGGCTACACCTTC. It specifies CASSLPSQGSYGYTF.

The chain is built from TRBV18 and TRBJ2-1; D is perhaps TRBD1 (5 bases). V lost 7 bases to trimming and J lost 6 bases, with 19 bases between them. The CDR3 is made up of 15 amino acids. Germline CDR1 reads KGHSH; CDR2 reads LQKENI. CDR3 DNA: TGTGCCAGCTGCCCGGACAAACCCACGAGCAATGAGCAGTTCTTC. It encodes CASCPDKPTSNEQFF. The full variable domain, its missing parts supplied by reference TRBV18 and TRBJ2-1, is NAGVMQNPRHLVRRRGQEARLRCSPMKGHSHVYWYRQLPEEGLKFMVYLQKENIIDESGMPKERFSAEFPKEGPSILRIQQVVRGDSAAYFCASCPDKPTSNEQFFGPGTRLTVL.

The chain recombines TRBV3-1 (or the pseudogene TRBV3-2) with TRBJ1-6, with a possible D match to TRBD1 (5 bases). CDR1 LGHDT and CDR2 YNNKEL come from the germline V gene (reference sequence). V was trimmed by 2 bases and J by 7 bases, leaving 12 bases between them. The CDR3 sequence is 15 residues long. The CDR3 region is CASSQSGSRNSPLHF. The DNA for the CDR3 is TGTGCCAGCAGCCAATCAGGGTCGCGGAATTCACCCCTCCACTTT.

The chain has TRBV7-9 and TRBJ2-5, with TRBD2 identical over 9 bases. The CDR3 runs to 14 residues. Germline CDR1 SEHNR, CDR2 FQNEAQ (reference sequence). V was clipped by 5 bases and J by 4 bases; unmatched bases: 5. CDR3: CASSDSGRGETQYF. CDR3 sequence (DNA): TGTGCCAGCAGCGATAGCGGGAGAGGAGAGACCCAGTACTTC.

The CDR3 nucleotides are TGTGCCAGCAGCCCCCAACCAAACCGACAGGGGGATCGGGAGACCCAGTACTTC. It codes for CASSPQPNRQGDRETQYF. V and J are TRBV7-9 and TRBJ2-5; 9 nucleotides agree with TRBD1. Looked up from germline, CDR1 is SEHNR and CDR2 is FQNEAQ (reference sequence). V trimming: 5 bases; J trimming: 5 bases; junction bases outside the gene matches: 18. The CDR3 is 18 amino acids. Combining the CDR3 with reference TRBV7-9 and TRBJ2-5 gives the whole variable domain DTGVSQNPRHKITKRGQNVTFRCDPISEHNRLYWYRQTLGQGPEFLTYFQNEAQLEKSRLLSDRFSAERPKGSFSTLEIQRTEQGDSAMYLCASSPQPNRQGDRETQYFGPGTRLLVL.

The rearrangement uses TRBV12-3 or TRBV12-4 and TRBJ1-5; maybe TRBD1 (5 bases). The CDR3 totals 12 residues. Trimming removed 7 bases at V and 2 bases at J, with 6 bases between. In nucleotides, the CDR3 is TGTGCCAGCACCAGGGGCAATCAGCCCCAGCATTTT. This gives the protein CASTRGNQPQHF.

V is TRBV5-1 and J is TRBJ2-7; 8 bases line up with TRBD2. Per the germline V gene, CDR1 is SGHRS and CDR2 is YFSETQ. The junction had 7 bases not matched to a gene; V was cut back by 4 bases and J by 4 bases. The CDR3 has 14 residues. CDR3 loop: CASSPGGFGYEQYF. Written as DNA, the CDR3 is TGCGCCAGCAGCCCGGGAGGGTTCGGGTACGAGCAGTACTTC.

V usage is TRBV10-3 and J usage is TRBJ2-7, with D possibly being TRBD1 (5 bases). Between the trimmed V and J ends, which lost 5 bases and 2 bases, there was a span of 10 bases. Germline CDR1 ENHRY, CDR2 SYGVKD. CDR3 size: 13 residues. The CDR3 sequence is CAISHVGAYEQYF. The CDR3 region has the DNA TGTGCCATCAGTCACGTAGGGGCCTACGAGCAGTACTTC.

Only one count was recorded for this clone. This chain joins TRBV28 and TRBJ2-7; D gene ambiguous. This CDR3 has 12 residues. The V end was cut by 3 bases, the J end by 2 bases, with 5 bases between. Germline V gene lookup returns CDR1 MDHEN and CDR2 SYDVKM. As DNA, the CDR3 is TGTGCCAGCAGTTTCAGGACCTACGAGCAGTACTTC. It is translated as CASSFRTYEQYF.

This clone has a single count. The V gene is TRBV7-8, the J gene TRBJ1-3; D is perhaps TRBD1 (6 bases). V lost 1 base and J lost 0, with 7 bases in between. Germline V gene sequence: CDR1 SGHVS, CDR2 FQNEAQ. The CDR3 runs 15 residues. The CDR3 coding sequence is TGTGCCAGCAGCTTAGGGACAGTCTCTGGAAACACCATATATTTT. It translates to CASSLGTVSGNTIYF.

With respect to this clone: Distinct nucleotide sequences in the sample also encode this CDR3. The rearrangement joins TRBV9 to TRBJ1-6; possibly TRBD1 for D (5 bases). Trimming stripped 0 bases from V and 7 bases from J, with 5 bases between. Germline V gene sequence: CDR1 SGDLS, CDR2 YYNGEE. This CDR3 is built from 13 residues. CDR3: CASSVDRNSPLHF. CDR3 in DNA: TGTGCCAGCAGCGTAGACAGGAATTCACCCCTCCACTTT.

The gene calls are TRBV7-3 and TRBJ2-7; D may be TRBD1 (6 bases). The V end lost 2 bases, the J end lost 3 bases, and 14 bases lay between the germline ends. Per the germline V gene, CDR1 is SGHTA and CDR2 is FQGTGA. The CDR3 has 15 amino acids. DNA for the CDR3: TGTGCCAGCAGCTTACAGCAGGGGAGTAGCTACGAGCAGTACTTC. Translation: CASSLQQGSSYEQYF.

This chain connects TRBV29-1 to TRBJ2-1; D is perhaps TRBD2 (6 bases). Trimming took 6 bases from V and 10 from J, leaving 19 bases between them. Germline V CDR1 and CDR2: SQVTM, ANQGSEA. CDR3 length equals 13 residues. DNA of the CDR3: TGCAGCGTCCCCAGGGACTTCTCTAGAGAGCAGTTCTTC. It codes for CSVPRDFSREQFF.

The count of this clone is one. The V and J genes are TRBV7-9 and TRBJ2-7; a weak D match, TRBD2 (8 bases). V shed 5 bases and J shed 3 bases, with 26 bases lying between them. The germline V gene has CDR1 SEHNR and CDR2 FQNEAQ (reference sequence). CDR3 size: 18 residues. CDR3 in DNA: TGTGCCAGCAGCCCACCAGGGGGACAATATAGCGGGGACTACGAGCAGTACTTC. Translation: CASSPPGGQYSGDYEQYF.

The table lists this clone with a few counts. The chain carries TRBV28 and TRBJ1-3; tentative D call: TRBD1 (6 bases). V lost 3 bases, J lost 4 bases, and 10 bases lay in between. This CDR3 comprises 14 residues. Germline V gene sequence: CDR1 MDHEN, CDR2 SYDVKM. Here the CDR3 reads CASSFAGAGNTIYF. For the CDR3, the DNA is TGTGCCAGCAGTTTCGCAGGGGCCGGAAACACCATATATTTT.

The V and J genes are TRBV10-3 and TRBJ2-2, with a possible D match to TRBD1 (6 bases). There are 14 residues in the CDR3. V lost 2 bases to trimming and J lost 4 bases, with 8 bases between them. Germline V gene lookup returns CDR1 ENHRY and CDR2 SYGVKD. CDR3 protein: CAISETGPTGELFF. The CDR3 DNA sequence: TGTGCCATCAGTGAGACAGGGCCCACCGGGGAGCTGTTTTTT.

The V gene is TRBV18, the J gene TRBJ1-5, with TRBD1 as a possible D gene (5 bases). Germline-derived CDR1 and CDR2 are KGHSH and LQKENI. There are 13 residues in the CDR3. The V end was cut by 6 bases, the J end by 9 bases, with 15 bases between. CDR3 in amino acids: CASSPGHPRPQHF. DNA of the CDR3: TGTGCCAGCTCCCCCGGACACCCTCGGCCCCAGCATTTT. The full variable domain, with the rest looked up from reference TRBV18 and TRBJ1-5, is NAGVMQNPRHLVRRRGQEARLRCSPMKGHSHVYWYRQLPEEGLKFMVYLQKENIIDESGMPKERFSAEFPKEGPSILRIQQVVRGDSAAYFCASSPGHPRPQHFGDGTRLSIL.

This chain joins TRBV7-8 and TRBJ1-5; a possible D gene is TRBD1 (5 bases). V lost 1 base, J lost 0 bases, and 10 bases lay in between. This CDR3 is built from 16 residues. Germline V CDR1 and CDR2: SGHVS, FQNEAQ. In nucleotides, the CDR3 is TGTGCCAGCAGCTTAGGGGGGGGTTTTAGCAATCAGCCCCAGCATTTT. The encoded protein is CASSLGGGFSNQPQHF.

The chain is built from TRBV7-6 and TRBJ2-3, with 10 bases identical to TRBD2. The CDR3 loop spans 16 amino acids. After removal of 3 bases from V and 2 bases from J, the junction contained 5 bases not matched to a gene. The germline V gene has CDR1 SGHVS and CDR2 FNYEAQ. Here the CDR3 DNA reads TGTGCCAGCAGCTTGGGACTAGCGACATCCACAGATACGCAGTATTTT. Residues: CASSLGLATSTDTQYF.

This chain links TRBV30 with TRBJ2-5; D ambiguous. Per the germline V gene, CDR1 is GTSNPN and CDR2 is SVGIG (reference sequence). Trimming removed 2 bases at V and 4 bases at J, with 11 bases between. This CDR3 comprises 13 residues. CDR3 nucleotide sequence: TGTGCCTGGAGTTTTGGCGGCAGAGAGACCCAGTACTTC. Encoded protein: CAWSFGGRETQYF. Drawing the rest from reference TRBV30 and TRBJ2-5, the complete variable domain is SQTIHQWPATLVQPVGSPLSLECTVEGTSNPNLYWYRQAAGRGLQLLFYSVGIGQISSEVPQNLSASRPQDRQFILSSKKLLLSDSGFYLCAWSFGGRETQYFGPGTRLLVL.

CDR3 residues: CASSIGSWSSYNEQFF. The CDR3 bases are TGTGCCAGTAGTATCGGATCCTGGAGCTCCTACAATGAGCAGTTCTTC. The chain recombines TRBV19 with TRBJ2-1; no reliable D call. The CDR3 runs 16 residues. CDR1 is LNHDA, CDR2 SQIVND, per germline (reference sequence). The V end lost 3 bases, the J end lost 0 bases, and 12 bases lay between the germline ends.

The V and J genes are TRBV11-1 and TRBJ2-3, with 9 bases lining up with TRBD2. With V trimmed by 1 base and J by 4 bases, 6 bases remained unmatched. The CDR3 sequence is 16 residues long. Germline V lookup: CDR1 SGHAT, CDR2 FQDESV (reference sequence). This chain's CDR3 is CASSLGLAGLPDTQYF. In nucleotides, the CDR3 is TGTGCCAGCAGCTTAGGGCTAGCGGGATTGCCAGATACGCAGTATTTT. Full variable domain (outside the CDR3, taken from reference TRBV11-1 and TRBJ2-3): EAEVAQSPRYKITEKSQAVAFWCDPISGHATLYWYRQILGQGPELLVQFQDESVVDDSQLPKDRFSAERLKGVDSTLKIQPAELGDSAMYLCASSLGLAGLPDTQYFGPGTRLTVL.